The clone carrying this T cell receptor (beta chain) was observed a handful of times. The record originates from a study of blood T cell repertoires in COVID-19. Study-level information: Material from acute and convalescent COVID-19 was sourced from the United States, Italy and Spain. Sample material is recorded as cDNA or gDNA derived from T cells, B-cell-depleted T cells, or PBMCs.

In the original processing: How many nucleated cells were present was estimated from reference gene primer amplification. Method: immunoSEQ multiplex PCR; TCRdb's copy keeps in-frame clones and lacks some. V, J and clone size reflect that table, while D and trimming were determined from the DNA. The sample shows about 210,000 clones, around 82% of them seen only once. Sequencing was performed on peripheral blood. The receptor was derived from a woman aged 40 to 50 with acute or convalescent COVID-19.

CDR3 nucleotides: TGTGCCACCAGCACCGGGGGGAGCAATCAGCCCCAGCATTTT. As protein: CATSTGGSNQPQHF. The gene calls are TRBV15 and TRBJ1-5; TRBD1 might be the D (5 bases). V shed 4 bases and J shed 1 base, with 8 bases lying between them. The germline CDR1 and CDR2 sequences are LNHNV and YYDKDF (reference sequence). This CDR3 comprises 14 residues.